Shown below are 8 T cell receptor beta chains from a single sample sequenced in a study of blood T cell repertoires in COVID-19. Measured with immunoSEQ multiplex PCR; TCRdb has only the in-frame clones, and not every one. Here the sample spans over 100,000 clones, about four fifths being singletons. Sample: peripheral blood. These receptor sequences come from a woman at least 80 years old with active or convalescent COVID-19.

This clone showed up just once. The chain links TRBV4-2 to TRBJ2-5; perhaps TRBD2 as D (6 bases). The CDR3 is 15 amino acids. V lost 1 base and J 1 base, leaving 10 bases between the germline ends. CDR1 and CDR2 from the germline V gene are LGHNA and YNFKEQ. For the CDR3, the DNA is TGTGCCAGCAGCCAAGTGGCGGGGCCCCAAGAGACCCAGTACTTC. Protein: CASSQVAGPQETQYF.

The V gene is TRBV9, the J gene TRBJ1-6, with a weak D call TRBD1 (6 bases). V gave up 7 bases and J gave up 8 bases, with 16 bases separating them. This CDR3 is built from 14 residues. Germline V CDR1 and CDR2: SGDLS, YYNGEE. The CDR3, as DNA: TGTGCCAGCCGAGGGGGATTAATAGATTCACCCCTCCACTTT. Its translation: CASRGGLIDSPLHF.

This clone was counted only a few times. V and J are TRBV5-8 and TRBJ2-3, with D perhaps matching TRBD1 (6 bases). CDR3 length: 15 amino acids. Trimming took off 7 bases at V and 0 bases at J, with 15 bases between the two ends. The germline V gene encodes CDR1 SGHTS and CDR2 YDEGEE. The CDR3 region has the DNA TGTGCCAGCCGTCGGACAGAAATCAGCACAGATACGCAGTATTTT. As protein: CASRRTEISTDTQYF.

The chain recombines TRBV3-1 (or the pseudogene TRBV3-2) with TRBJ1-1; 7 nucleotides match TRBD1. CDR1 is LGHDT, CDR2 YNNKEL, per germline (reference sequence). After removal of 3 bases from V and 9 bases from J, the junction contained 10 bases not matched to a gene. The CDR3 is made up of 14 amino acids. DNA for the CDR3: TGTGCCAGCAGCCAGACCGGGACAGACCAAAAAGCTTTCTTT. Encoded protein: CASSQTGTDQKAFF.

The genes are TRBV5-1 and TRBJ2-5; 16 nucleotides align to TRBD2. With V trimmed by 0 bases and J by 4 bases, 3 bases remained unmatched. The germline gives CDR1 SGHRS, CDR2 YFSETQ. CDR3 length equals 17 residues. For the CDR3, the DNA is TGCGCCAGCAGCTTGGAGGGACTAGCGGGAGGGTTAGAGACCCAGTACTTC. It codes for CASSLEGLAGGLETQYF.

This clone is categorized as medium-sized (0.01 to 0.1%). The chain recombines TRBV2 with TRBJ2-7; 7 positions match TRBD2. Trimming took 4 bases from V and 6 from J; bases not matched to a gene: 9. Per germline, CDR1 SNHLY and CDR2 FYNNEI. The CDR3 spans 14 residues. In DNA form, the CDR3 reads TGTGCCAGCAGTGGTTCGGAAAGGGAGGGCGAGCAGTACTTC. Its protein is CASSGSEREGEQYF. Complete variable domain (other parts from reference TRBV2 and TRBJ2-7): EPEVTQTPSHQVTQMGQEVILRCVPISNHLYFYWYRQILGQKVEFLVSFYNNEISEKSEIFDDQFSVERPDGSNFTLKIRSTKLEDSAMYFCASSGSEREGEQYFGPGTRLTVT.

This clone was observed a handful of times. The CDR3 sequence is CASSSAGQGSEQYF. CDR3 coding DNA: TGCGCCAGCAGCTCGGCGGGACAGGGCTCCGAGCAGTACTTC. The chain recombines TRBV5-1 with TRBJ2-7, with 9 bases aligning to TRBD1. Losses at the gene ends were 3 bases for V and 6 bases for J; bases not matched to a gene: 7. Germline CDR1 is SGHRS and CDR2 is YFSETQ. The CDR3 consists of 14 residues.

The J gene is TRBJ2-5, the V gene TRBV15; perhaps TRBD2 as D (7 bases). This CDR3 is built from 15 residues. Germline V gene lookup returns CDR1 LNHNV and CDR2 YYDKDF (reference sequence). V shed 4 bases and J shed 4 bases, with 16 bases lying between them. The CDR3 here is CATSNYGGHLETQYF. CDR3 DNA: TGTGCCACCAGCAACTACGGGGGGCATTTAGAGACCCAGTACTTC. Based on the CDR3 plus reference TRBV15 and TRBJ2-5, the full variable domain is DAMVIQNPRYQVTQFGKPVTLSCSQTLNHNVMYWYQQKSSQAPKLLFHYYDKDFNNEADTPDNFQSRRPNTSFCFLDIRSPGLGDTAMYLCATSNYGGHLETQYFGPGTRLLVL.